This TCR beta chain was recovered during a study of OX40 agonist ivuxolimab in advanced cancers. Study results and limitations: There was clonal expansion of CD4+ and CD8+ blood T cells by week 6 at 0.1 to 3.0 mg/kg. Some nonresponders also had low normalized T-cell clonal expansion.

The V gene's germline CDR1 is WNHNN and CDR2 SYGVQD (reference sequence). The CDR3 runs 13 residues. Sequencing was performed with immunoSEQ multiplex PCR; in TCRdb, only in-frame clones are kept and a portion is missing. In the table there are under 50,000 clones, about 80% of which are singletons. Notes on this clone: Its antigen is not known. Mismatch with germline at one junction end may stem from a read error. Other DNA sequences in the sample encode the same CDR3.

The chain recombines TRBV10-1 with TRBJ1-1, with D maybe TRBD1 (5 bases). This TCR was recovered from an adult with an advanced solid tumor such as melanoma, head and neck, liver or kidney cancer. Material: CD4+ or CD8+ T cells sorted from blood, obtained in a trial of the OX40 agonist ivuxolimab. CDR3 DNA: TGCGCCAGCAGTGAGGGGGGACGCACTGAGGCTTTCTTT. Protein product: CASSEGGRTEAFF.